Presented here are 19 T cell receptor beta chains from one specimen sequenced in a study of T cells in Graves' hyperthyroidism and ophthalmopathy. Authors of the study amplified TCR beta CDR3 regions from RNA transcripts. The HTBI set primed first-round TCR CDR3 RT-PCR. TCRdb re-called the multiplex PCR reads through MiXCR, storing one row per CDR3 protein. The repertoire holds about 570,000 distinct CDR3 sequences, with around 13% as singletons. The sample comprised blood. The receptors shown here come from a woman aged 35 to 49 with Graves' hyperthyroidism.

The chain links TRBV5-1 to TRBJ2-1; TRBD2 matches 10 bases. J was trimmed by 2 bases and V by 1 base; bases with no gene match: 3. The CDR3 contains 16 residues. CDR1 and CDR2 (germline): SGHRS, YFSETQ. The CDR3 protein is CASSLRAGGAYNEQFF. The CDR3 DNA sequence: TGCGCCAGCAGCTTGAGAGCGGGAGGGGCCTACAATGAGCAGTTCTTC.

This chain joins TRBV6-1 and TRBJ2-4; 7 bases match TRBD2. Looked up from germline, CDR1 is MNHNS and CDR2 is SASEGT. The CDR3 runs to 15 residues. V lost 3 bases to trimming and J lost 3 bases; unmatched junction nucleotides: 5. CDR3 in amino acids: CASSEGGLGKNIQYF. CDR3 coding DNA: TGTGCCAGCAGTGAGGGAGGGTTAGGCAAAAACATTCAGTACTTC.

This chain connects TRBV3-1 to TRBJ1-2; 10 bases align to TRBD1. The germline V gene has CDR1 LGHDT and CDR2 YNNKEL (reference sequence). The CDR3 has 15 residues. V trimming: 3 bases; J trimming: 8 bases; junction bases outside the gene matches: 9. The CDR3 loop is CASSQDGQGVRGYTF. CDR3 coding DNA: TGTGCCAGCAGCCAGGATGGACAGGGGGTTCGGGGCTACACCTTC.

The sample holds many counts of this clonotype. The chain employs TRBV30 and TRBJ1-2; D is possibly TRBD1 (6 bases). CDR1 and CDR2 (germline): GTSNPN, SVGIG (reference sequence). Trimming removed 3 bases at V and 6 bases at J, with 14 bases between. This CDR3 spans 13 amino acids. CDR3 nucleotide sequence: TGTGCCTGGAGCTGGACAGCAAAGGATGGCTACACCTTC. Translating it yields CAWSWTAKDGYTF.

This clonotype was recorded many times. CDR3 nucleotides: TGTGCCAGCAGCCAACGGACAGGGGGTTACAATAGTGAGCAGTTCTTC. It codes for CASSQRTGGYNSEQFF. J is TRBJ2-1 and V is TRBV14; 10 nucleotides agree with TRBD1. Germline CDR1 SGHDN, CDR2 FVKESK. The CDR3 is 16 residues long. V lost 2 bases to trimming and J lost 9 bases; unmatched junction nucleotides: 10.

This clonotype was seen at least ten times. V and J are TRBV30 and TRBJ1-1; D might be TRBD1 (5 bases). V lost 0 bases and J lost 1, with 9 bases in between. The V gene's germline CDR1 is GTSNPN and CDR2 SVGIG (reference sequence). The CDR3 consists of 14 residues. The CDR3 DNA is TGTGCCTGGAGTGTACGGGGGGGGAACACTGAAGCTTTCTTT. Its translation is CAWSVRGGNTEAFF.

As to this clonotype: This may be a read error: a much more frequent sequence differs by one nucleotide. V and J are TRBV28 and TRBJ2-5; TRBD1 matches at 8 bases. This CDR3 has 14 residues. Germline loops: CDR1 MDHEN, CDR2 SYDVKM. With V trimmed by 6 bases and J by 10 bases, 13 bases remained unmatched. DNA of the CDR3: TGTGCCAGCAGGACCGCCGGACAGGGCGGGATCCAGTACTTC. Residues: CASRTAGQGGIQYF.

Here the CDR3 DNA reads TGTGCCAGCAGCGTAGGGCGGGGGAACACTGAAGCTTTCTTT. Amino acids: CASSVGRGNTEAFF. The chain joins TRBV9 to TRBJ1-1; no reliable D call. Germline V lookup: CDR1 SGDLS, CDR2 YYNGEE. The V end lost 0 bases, the J end lost 1 base, and 7 bases lay between the germline ends. The CDR3 sequence is 14 residues long.

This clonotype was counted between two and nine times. This chain's CDR3 is CATTGGQGNTEAFF. CDR3 nucleotides: TGTGCCACCACCGGGGGACAGGGGAACACTGAAGCTTTCTTT. The rearrangement joins TRBV12-3 or TRBV12-4 to TRBJ1-1, with 9 bases identical to TRBD1. The V segment lost 10 bases and the J segment 1 base; nucleotides outside the gene matches: 7. CDR3 length: 14 residues.

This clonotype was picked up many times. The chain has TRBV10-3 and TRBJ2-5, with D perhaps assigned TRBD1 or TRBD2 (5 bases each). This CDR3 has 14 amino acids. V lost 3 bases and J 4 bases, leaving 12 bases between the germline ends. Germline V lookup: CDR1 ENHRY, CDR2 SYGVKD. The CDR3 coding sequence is TGTGCCATCAGTGAAGGCAGGGAGAGAGAGACCCAGTACTTC. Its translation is CAISEGRERETQYF.

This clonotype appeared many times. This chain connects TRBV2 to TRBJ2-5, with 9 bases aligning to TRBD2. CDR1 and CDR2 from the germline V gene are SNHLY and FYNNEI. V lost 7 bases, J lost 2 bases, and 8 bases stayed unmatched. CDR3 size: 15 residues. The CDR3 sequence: CASMGTAGGQETQYF. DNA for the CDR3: TGTGCCAGCATGGGTACTGCGGGAGGGCAAGAGACCCAGTACTTC.

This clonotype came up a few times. In nucleotides, the CDR3 is TGTGCCAGCAGCTCCGGGACAGACACTCAAGAGACCCAGTACTTC. Its translation is CASSSGTDTQETQYF. The rearrangement links TRBV5-4 to TRBJ2-5; 7 bases are shared with TRBD1. The CDR3 has 15 amino acids. The germline V gene encodes CDR1 SGHNT and CDR2 YYREEE (reference sequence). V trimming: 3 bases; J trimming: 2 bases; junction bases outside the gene matches: 7.

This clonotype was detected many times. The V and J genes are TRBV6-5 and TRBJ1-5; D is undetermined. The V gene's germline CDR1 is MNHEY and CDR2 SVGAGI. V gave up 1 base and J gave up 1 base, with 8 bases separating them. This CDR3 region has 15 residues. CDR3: CASSYFSVSNQPQHF. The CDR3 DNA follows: TGTGCCAGCAGTTACTTTTCAGTGAGCAATCAGCCCCAGCATTTT.

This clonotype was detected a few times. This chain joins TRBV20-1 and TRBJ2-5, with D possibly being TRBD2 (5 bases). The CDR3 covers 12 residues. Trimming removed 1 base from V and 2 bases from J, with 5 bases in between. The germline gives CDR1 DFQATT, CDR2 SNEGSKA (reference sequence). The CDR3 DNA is TGCAGTGCTAGAGCGGGACAAGAGACCCAGTACTTC. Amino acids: CSARAGQETQYF.

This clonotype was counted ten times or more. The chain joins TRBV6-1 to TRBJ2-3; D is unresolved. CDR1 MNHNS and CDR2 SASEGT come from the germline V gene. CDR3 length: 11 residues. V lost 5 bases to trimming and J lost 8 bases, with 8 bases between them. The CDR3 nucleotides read TGTGCCAGCAGTACAGCAGCTACGCAGTATTTT. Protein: CASSTAATQYF.

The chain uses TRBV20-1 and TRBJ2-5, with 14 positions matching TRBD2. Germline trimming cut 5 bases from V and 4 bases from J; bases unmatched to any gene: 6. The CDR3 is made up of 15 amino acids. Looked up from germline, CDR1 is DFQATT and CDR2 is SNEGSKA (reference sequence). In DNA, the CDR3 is TGCAGTGCTCGGGGACTAGCGGGAGTGCGAGAGACCCAGTACTTC. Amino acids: CSARGLAGVRETQYF.

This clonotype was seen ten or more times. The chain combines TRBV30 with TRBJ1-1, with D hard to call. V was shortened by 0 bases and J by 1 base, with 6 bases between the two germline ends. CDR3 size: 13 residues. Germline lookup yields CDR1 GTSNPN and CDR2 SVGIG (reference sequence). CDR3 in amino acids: CAWSVSRNTEAFF. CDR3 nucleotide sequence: TGTGCCTGGAGTGTGTCCAGGAACACTGAAGCTTTCTTT.

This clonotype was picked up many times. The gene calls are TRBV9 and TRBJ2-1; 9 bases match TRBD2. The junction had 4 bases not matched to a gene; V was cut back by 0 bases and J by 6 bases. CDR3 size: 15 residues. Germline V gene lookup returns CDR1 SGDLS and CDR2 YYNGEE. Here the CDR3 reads CASSVEASGANEQFF. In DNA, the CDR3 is TGTGCCAGCAGCGTAGAGGCTAGCGGGGCCAATGAGCAGTTCTTC.

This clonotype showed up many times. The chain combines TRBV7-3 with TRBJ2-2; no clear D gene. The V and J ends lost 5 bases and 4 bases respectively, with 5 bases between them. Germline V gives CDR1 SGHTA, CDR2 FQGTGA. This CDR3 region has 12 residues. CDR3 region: CASSRGTGELFF. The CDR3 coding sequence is TGTGCCAGCAGCCGTGGCACCGGGGAGCTGTTTTTT.